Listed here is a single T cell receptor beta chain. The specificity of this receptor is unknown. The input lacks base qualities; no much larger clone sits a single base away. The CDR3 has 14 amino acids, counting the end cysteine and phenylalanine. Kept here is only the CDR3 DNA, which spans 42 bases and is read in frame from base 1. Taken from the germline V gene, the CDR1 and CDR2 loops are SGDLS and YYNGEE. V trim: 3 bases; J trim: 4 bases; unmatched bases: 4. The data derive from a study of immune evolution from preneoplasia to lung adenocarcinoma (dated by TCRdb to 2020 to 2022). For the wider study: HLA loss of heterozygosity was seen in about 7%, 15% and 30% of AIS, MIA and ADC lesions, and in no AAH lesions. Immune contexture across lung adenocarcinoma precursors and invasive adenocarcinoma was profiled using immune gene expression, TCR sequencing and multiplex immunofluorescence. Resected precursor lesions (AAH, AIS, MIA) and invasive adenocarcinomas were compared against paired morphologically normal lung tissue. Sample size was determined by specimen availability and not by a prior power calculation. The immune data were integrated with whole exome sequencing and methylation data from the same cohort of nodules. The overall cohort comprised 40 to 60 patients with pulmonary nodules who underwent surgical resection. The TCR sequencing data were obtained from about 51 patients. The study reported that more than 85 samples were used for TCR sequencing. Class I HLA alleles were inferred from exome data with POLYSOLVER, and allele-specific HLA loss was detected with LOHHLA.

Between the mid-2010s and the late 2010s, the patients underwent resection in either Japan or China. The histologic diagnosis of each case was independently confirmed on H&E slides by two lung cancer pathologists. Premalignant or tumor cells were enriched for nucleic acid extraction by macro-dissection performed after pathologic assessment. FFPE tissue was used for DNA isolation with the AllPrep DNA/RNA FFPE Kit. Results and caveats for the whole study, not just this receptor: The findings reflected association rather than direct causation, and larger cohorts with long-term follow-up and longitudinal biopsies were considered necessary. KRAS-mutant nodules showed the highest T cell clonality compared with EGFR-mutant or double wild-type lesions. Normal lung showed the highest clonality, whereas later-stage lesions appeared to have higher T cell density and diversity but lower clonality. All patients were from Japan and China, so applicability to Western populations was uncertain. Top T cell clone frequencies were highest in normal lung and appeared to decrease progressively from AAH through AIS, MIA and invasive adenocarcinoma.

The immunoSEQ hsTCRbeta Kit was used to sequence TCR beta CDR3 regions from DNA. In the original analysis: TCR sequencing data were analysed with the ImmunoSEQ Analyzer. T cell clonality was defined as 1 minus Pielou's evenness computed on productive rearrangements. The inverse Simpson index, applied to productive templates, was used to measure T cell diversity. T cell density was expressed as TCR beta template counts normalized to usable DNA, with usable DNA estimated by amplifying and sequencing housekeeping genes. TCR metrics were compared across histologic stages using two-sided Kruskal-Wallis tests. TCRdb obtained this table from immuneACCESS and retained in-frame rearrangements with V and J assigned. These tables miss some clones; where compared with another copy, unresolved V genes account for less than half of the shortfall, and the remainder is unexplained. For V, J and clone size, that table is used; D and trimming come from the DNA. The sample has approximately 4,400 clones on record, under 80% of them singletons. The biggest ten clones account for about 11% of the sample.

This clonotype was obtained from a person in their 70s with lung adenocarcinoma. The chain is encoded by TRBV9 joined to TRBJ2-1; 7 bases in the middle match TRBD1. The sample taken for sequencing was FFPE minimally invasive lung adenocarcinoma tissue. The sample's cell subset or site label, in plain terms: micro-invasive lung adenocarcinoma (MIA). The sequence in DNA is TGTGCCAGCAGCGCCGGGACAGCATACAATGAGCAGTTCTTC. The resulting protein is CASSAGTAYNEQFF.